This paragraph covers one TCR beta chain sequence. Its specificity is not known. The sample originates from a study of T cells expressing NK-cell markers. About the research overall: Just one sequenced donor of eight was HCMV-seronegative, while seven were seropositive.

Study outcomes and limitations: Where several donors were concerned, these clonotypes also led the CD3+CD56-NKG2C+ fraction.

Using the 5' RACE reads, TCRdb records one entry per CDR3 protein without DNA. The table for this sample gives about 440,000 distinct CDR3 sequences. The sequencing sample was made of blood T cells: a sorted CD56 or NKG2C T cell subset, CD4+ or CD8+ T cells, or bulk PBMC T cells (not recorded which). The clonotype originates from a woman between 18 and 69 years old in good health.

The CDR3: CASSFVGSPNEQYF. The J gene is TRBJ2-7, the V gene TRBV28. The CDR3 is 14 amino acids. Germline assignment: CDR1 MDHEN and CDR2 SYDVKM. The full variable domain, with the rest looked up from reference TRBV28 and TRBJ2-7, is DVKVTQSSRYLVKRTGEKVFLECVQDMDHENMFWYRQDPGLGLRLIYFSYDVKMKEKGDIPEGYSVSREKKERFSLILESASTNQTSMYLCASSFVGSPNEQYFGPGTRLTVT.